The next 8 T cell receptor beta chains were all read from a single sample in a study of T-cell memory formation after mild COVID-19. TCRdb passed the 5' RACE reads through MiXCR, listing each CDR3 protein once. The table has hundreds of thousands of distinct CDR3 sequences, 18% seen once. Source material: PBMCs or a T cell subset sorted from them (not recorded which). The receptors were sampled from an adult woman who had mild COVID-19 (a few samples of this study predate the infection). Cell type and time point are not known.

This clonotype was picked up many times. The rearrangement uses TRBV3-1 and TRBJ2-2; D gene unclear. Looked up from germline, CDR1 is LGHDT and CDR2 is YNNKEL (reference sequence). The CDR3 length is 12 residues. Trimming removed 5 bases at V and 4 bases at J, with 5 bases between. CDR3 nucleotide sequence: TGTGCCAGCAGCTCGGGCACCGGGGAGCTGTTTTTT. This codes for CASSSGTGELFF.

The chain combines TRBV28 with TRBJ2-6; a weak D match, TRBD1 (5 bases). Germline V gene sequence: CDR1 MDHEN, CDR2 SYDVKM. This CDR3 has 15 residues. Between the trimmed V and J ends, which lost 6 bases and 3 bases, there was a span of 12 bases. The CDR3 DNA sequence: TGTGCCAGCAGCATTAGGGGCGTTGGGGCCAACGTCCTGACTTTC. Amino acid sequence: CASSIRGVGANVLTF.

V is TRBV5-1 and J is TRBJ2-2; 12 nucleotides line up with TRBD1. V gave up 4 bases and J gave up 5 bases; unmatched junction bases: 3. CDR1 SGHRS and CDR2 YFSETQ come from the germline V gene. The length of the CDR3 is 15 residues. CDR3 sequence (DNA): TGCGCCAGCAGCCCGGGACAGGGGGCGACCGGGGAGCTGTTTTTT. It codes for CASSPGQGATGELFF.

V gene TRBV9 combines with J gene TRBJ2-7; D might be TRBD1 or TRBD2, each matching 5 bases. CDR1 and CDR2 (germline): SGDLS, YYNGEE. The CDR3 runs to 14 residues. Trimming removed 3 bases from V and 2 bases from J, with 12 bases in between. The CDR3 DNA reads as TGTGCCAGCAGCGCCCGGGACGACCCCTACGAGCAGTACTTC. Translating it yields CASSARDDPYEQYF.

The V and J genes are TRBV12-3 or TRBV12-4 and TRBJ2-2; 7 nucleotides align to TRBD2. V shed 5 bases, J shed 4 bases, and the junction held 4 bases outside the gene matches. The CDR3 is made up of 14 amino acids. The CDR3 coding sequence is TGTGCCAGCAGTCCGGGACTATCCACCGGGGAGCTGTTTTTT. Its protein is CASSPGLSTGELFF.

This clonotype has a handful of counts. The rearrangement uses TRBV7-2 and TRBJ2-1, with 9 bases lining up with TRBD1. The CDR3 is made up of 16 amino acids. Germline assignment: CDR1 SGHTA and CDR2 FQGNSA. Losses at the gene ends were 2 bases for V and 7 bases for J; bases not matched to a gene: 9. CDR3 in DNA: TGTGCCAGCAGCTTATTTCCCGGACAGGGGCCGAATGAGCAGTTCTTC. Protein sequence: CASSLFPGQGPNEQFF.

The chain has TRBV30 and TRBJ2-4; perhaps TRBD2 as D (5 bases). The CDR3 consists of 16 residues. Trimming removed 1 base at V and 8 bases at J, with 21 bases between. Germline CDR1 GTSNPN, CDR2 SVGIG (reference sequence). CDR3 in DNA: TGTGCCTGGAGTGCCCTCGAAGCAACGGGGAGAGACATTCAGTACTTC. Translated: CAWSALEATGRDIQYF.

The chain carries TRBV2 and TRBJ1-1, with D perhaps matching TRBD1 (6 bases). The germline CDR1 and CDR2 sequences are SNHLY and FYNNEI. This CDR3 spans 13 amino acids. With 0 bases removed from V and 11 bases from J, the gap between germline ends came to 13 bases. The CDR3 DNA reads as TGTGCCAGCAGTGAAGCGCGGGGGCTAGGTGCTTTCTTT. Its translation: CASSEARGLGAFF.